This paragraph reports one T cell receptor beta chain. There is no known antigen for this receptor. Base qualities are missing; no much larger clone stands one base away. This specimen belongs to a study of T cell responses to AZD1222 COVID-19 vaccine (dated by TCRdb to about 2021). About the full investigation: AZD1222 recipients given second doses at about 4 weeks or at about 12 weeks were pooled, since spike-specific TCR depth and breadth were not found to differ between the two schedules. Trial participants were enrolled into age subgroups of 18-55, 56-69 and 70-plus years, which contained 148, 28 and 57 TCR-sequenced participants, respectively. TCR sequencing covered 230 to 250 trial participants: 200 to 210 given two doses of AZD1222 and 26 given two doses of MenACWY control vaccine.

The CDR3, cysteine through phenylalanine, is 16 amino acids long. Only the CDR3 DNA is retained, 48 bases long and in frame from the first base. The germline V end is reduced by 4 bases and the J end by 3 bases; junction bases left unmatched: 7. The germline V gene encodes CDR1 LNHDA and CDR2 SQIVND (reference sequence). The CDR3 regions of human TCRbeta chains were analyzed by immunosequencing. As for the original processing: Repertoire TCRs were matched against a reference library of SARS-CoV-2-specific TCRs generated with the MIRA antigen-specificity platform. Breadth was defined as the fraction of unique TCRs that were SARS-CoV-2-associated, and depth was defined as the fraction of total T cells that were SARS-CoV-2-associated. Using the MIRA data, each spike-specific TCR was assigned both to the spike region to which the TCR was reactive and to a CD4 or CD8 class. Log10-transformed breadth and depth values were compared by one-way ANOVA with Sidak's multiple comparisons tests. Entries here come from immuneACCESS through TCRdb and include only in-frame sequences with V and J called. Some clones fail to appear in such tables; in the studies checked, an unresolved V gene covers under half of the shortfall, and the cause of the remainder is unknown. The V and J calls and clone size were taken over from that table, and D and trimming were inferred from the DNA. The sample profile shows 150,000 to 200,000 clones; about 92% of them were found once. The ten most abundant clones make up 2% to 2.5% of the sample.

The time point label here, explained by the study, means: baseline before first vaccination. Vaccinee samples were obtained from the UK trials COV001 and COV002, which included a single-blind randomized controlled phase 2/3 trial of AZD1222 (ChAdOx1 nCoV-19) in healthy adults. For TCRbeta chain sequencing, PBMC samples from trial participants were taken at day 0 and at day 28 after the second dose. What the authors observed across the whole study: Participants were mostly white British, with more females than males. The authors suggested clonal diversity may have been underestimated. The vaccine-associated CD4 TCRs covered the entire spike protein, and the dominant responses fell in regions 160-218 and 743-854. The 56-69-year group was small, and its depth increase did not reach significance, likely because of low power. No day 14 peak-response samples were available, so repertoires were characterized only after the peak T cell response. Conclusions about previously exposed vaccinees are limited because only a handful of AZD1222 recipients were SARS-CoV-2 seropositive at baseline. Reportedly, almost half of the unique spike-specific TCRs recognized epitopes lying outside the regions that are mutated in the B.1.351 and B.1.1.7 variants. After two AZD1222 doses, spike-specific TCR breadth and depth were significantly higher than at day 0 and than in MenACWY recipients.

This specimen consisted of peripheral blood, obtained on day 0 of AZD1222 vaccination. This chain is built from TRBV19 and TRBJ2-4, and TRBD2 aligns with 9 junction nucleotides. The clonotype was recovered from an adult in good health. The CDR3 has the sequence CASSKIAGDGKNIQYF. The DNA sequence is as follows: TGTGCCAGTAGTAAGATAGCGGGGGACGGCAAAAACATTCAGTACTTC.